The rows below give T cell receptor beta chains drawn from one sample of a study of T cell responses to AZD1222 COVID-19 vaccine. Measured with immunoSEQ multiplex PCR; TCRdb has only the in-frame clones, and not every one. This sample has about 130,000 clones, with 85% to 95% found just once. Sequences were derived from peripheral blood, sampled 28 days after the second AZD1222 dose. Receptor source: an adult who received the AZD1222 COVID-19 vaccine. Each CDR3 is given with its conserved first and last residue. Fields, in order: D gene, V gene, clone size, J gene, CDR3 DNA, CDR3 protein. A D gene is named only where the DNA matches it firmly. Clone size, where shown, is once, few, many, or a class for clones that have expanded.

.	TRBV29-1	.	TRBJ2-2	TGCAGCGGGGTTCGAGGGAACACCGGGGAGCTGTTTTTT	CSGVRGNTGELFF
.	TRBV6-5	.	TRBJ1-2	TGTGCCAGCATGGCGGGCCAAAACTATGGCTACACCTTC	CASMAGQNYGYTF
.	TRBV7-9	once	TRBJ2-7	TGTGCCAGCAGCTTTGTCAACTACGAGCAGTACTTC	CASSFVNYEQYF
.	TRBV21-1	.	TRBJ1-3	TGTGCCAGCAGCAGGGGTAACGGGACAGACTCTGGAAACACCATATATTTT	CASSRGNGTDSGNTIYF
.	TRBV28	.	TRBJ2-3	TGTGCCAGCATTAGGCGAGGGGGAGATACGCAGTATTTT	CASIRRGGDTQYF
TRBD1	TRBV7-3	.	TRBJ1-1	TGTGCCAGCAGCTCAGGGGGAGGGGTAAACACTGAAGCTTTCTTT	CASSSGGGVNTEAFF
.	TRBV5-1	.	TRBJ2-1	TGCGCCAGCAGCTTCGGTGGTTGGAACAATGAGCAGTTCTTC	CASSFGGWNNEQFF
.	TRBV13	.	TRBJ1-2	TGTGCCGTGGTGGGCGGAACCTCTGGCTACACCTTC	CAVVGGTSGYTF
.	TRBV5-6	.	TRBJ1-1	TGTGCCAGCAGCGGGACCCCAGGGAACACTGAAGCTTTCTTT	CASSGTPGNTEAFF
TRBD1	TRBV12-3/TRBV12-4	.	TRBJ2-1	TGTGCCAGCAGGGACAGGGTCTTCAATGAGCAGTTCTTC	CASRDRVFNEQFF
.	TRBV3-1/TRBV3-2	once	TRBJ1-5	TGTGCCAGCAGCCAAGCGGCAGGGAATCAGCCCCAGCATTTT	CASSQAAGNQPQHF
.	TRBV3-1/TRBV3-2	.	TRBJ1-2	TGTGCCAGCAGCCAAGAGGGCGGGGAGTTGGGCTACACCTTC	CASSQEGGELGYTF
.	TRBV27	.	TRBJ2-2	TGTGCCAGCACGTATGGGGGAATCGGGGAGCTGTTTTTT	CASTYGGIGELFF
TRBD1	TRBV5-4	.	TRBJ1-1	TGTGCCAGCAGCTTAAGGACAGGTAACACTGAAGCTTTCTTT	CASSLRTGNTEAFF
.	TRBV6-1	once	TRBJ2-6	TGTGCCAGCAGTGGGGTCGGGGTCTACGGGGCCAACGTCCTGACTTTC	CASSGVGVYGANVLTF
.	TRBV6-5	.	TRBJ1-6	TGTGCCAGCAGGTCCTATAATTCACCCCTCCACTTT	CASRSYNSPLHF
.	TRBV10-1	.	TRBJ1-3	TGCGCCAGCTTCTCTGGAAACACCATATATTTT	CASFSGNTIYF
TRBD1	TRBV9	.	TRBJ2-2	TGTGCCAGCGGGCCGGGACAGGTGATCTCCGGGGAGCTGTTTTTT	CASGPGQVISGELFF
.	TRBV28	.	TRBJ1-1	TGTGCCAGCAGTCTCCGGGGGCTATTTGGTGAAGCTTTCTTT	CASSLRGLFGEAFF
TRBD1	TRBV7-9	.	TRBJ2-6	TGTGCCAGCAGCCTATTGCCGGGACAGGGAAAAGGTGGGGCCAACGTCCTGACTTTC	CASSLLPGQGKGGANVLTF
TRBD1	TRBV28	.	TRBJ1-5	TGTGCCAGCAGTACACGACAGGGGCGACAGCCCCAGCATTTT	CASSTRQGRQPQHF
.	TRBV29-1	.	TRBJ2-3	TGCAGCGTTGGGGGGGTTATCACAGATACGCAGTATTTT	CSVGGVITDTQYF
.	TRBV6-5	.	TRBJ1-1	TGTGCCAGCAAGGCGGGCAGTCTTTTGAACACTGAAGCTTTCTTT	CASKAGSLLNTEAFF
TRBD2	TRBV18	.	TRBJ2-2	TGTGCCAGCTCACCCCAGCGGGGCGGGGAGCTGTTTTTT	CASSPQRGGELFF
.	TRBV18	.	TRBJ1-1	TGTGCCAGCTCACCAAGGTCAGGGCAGGGGACCACTGAAGCTTTCTTT	CASSPRSGQGTTEAFF
.	TRBV3-1/TRBV3-2	.	TRBJ2-7	TGTGCCAGCAGCCAAAGTCTTAGGGTGGGCGAGCAGTACTTC	CASSQSLRVGEQYF
.	TRBV9	.	TRBJ1-1	TGTGCCAGCAGCGTAGTGGGGAGCACTGAAGCTTTCTTT	CASSVVGSTEAFF
.	TRBV4-1	.	TRBJ2-1	TGCGCCAGCAGCGAATCGGTGTTGGGCCCGAGCTCCTACAATGAGCAGTTCTTC	CASSESVLGPSSYNEQFF
.	TRBV19	.	TRBJ1-5	TGTGCCAGTAGTGTACGGACGGTCGAATATAGCAATCAGCCCCAGCATTTT	CASSVRTVEYSNQPQHF
.	TRBV28	.	TRBJ1-2	TGTGCCAGCAGTTTGTCGGGTCTGCGTGGCTACACCTTC	CASSLSGLRGYTF
.	TRBV7-3	.	TRBJ2-7	TGTGCCAGCAGCTTAACTGCTACCTACGAGCAGTACTTC	CASSLTATYEQYF
TRBD1	TRBV29-1	.	TRBJ1-2	TGCATCACGTCTACCGGGACAGCTAACTATGGCTACACCTTC	CITSTGTANYGYTF
.	TRBV3-1/TRBV3-2	.	TRBJ1-3	TGTGCCAGCAGCCAAGATTGGGTATGGCTATACTCTGGAAACACCATATATTTT	CASSQDWVWLYSGNTIYF
.	TRBV2	once	TRBJ1-4	TGTGCCAGCAGTGAAAGGGGCCCGCCGCCCGGGCCTAATGAAAAACTGTTTTTT	CASSERGPPPGPNEKLFF
.	TRBV27	.	TRBJ1-2	TGTGCCAGCAGTTTAGCCAGGAACTATGGCTACACCTTC	CASSLARNYGYTF
TRBD1	TRBV6-5	.	TRBJ1-4	TGTGCCAGCAGTTACCGGGGACAGCGTGAAAAACTGTTTTTT	CASSYRGQREKLFF
TRBD2	TRBV9	.	TRBJ2-1	TGTGCCAGCAGCGTAGTCGCGAGCGGGGGGGCTCGGTATGAGCAGTTCTTC	CASSVVASGGARYEQFF
.	TRBV4-1	.	TRBJ1-2	TGCGCCAGCAGCCAATCGGGGGTACAAGCTAACTATGGCTACACCTTC	CASSQSGVQANYGYTF
TRBD1	TRBV5-1	.	TRBJ1-2	TGCGCCAGCAGCTCAAGCGGGACAGCTACTCTCTATGGCTACACCTTC	CASSSSGTATLYGYTF
TRBD1	TRBV5-4	few	TRBJ2-7	TGTGCCAGCAGCCCGACAGGGAAGGTGCAGTACTTC	CASSPTGKVQYF
.	TRBV6-5	.	TRBJ2-7	TGTGCCAGCAGTTACTCCTACCCGACCGGCGAGCAGTACTTC	CASSYSYPTGEQYF
.	TRBV11-2	once	TRBJ2-7	TGTGCCAGCAGTTCAACAGGGTTCGAGCAGTACTTC	CASSSTGFEQYF